The present entry profiles one TCR beta chain with its context. Its cognate antigen is unknown. Germline lookup yields CDR1 LGHDT and CDR2 YNNKEL (reference sequence). The CDR3 covers 15 residues. Trimming cost V 1 base and J 4 bases, with 11 bases left between them. Repertoires were generated with immunoSEQ multiplex PCR, while TCRdb's copy carries only in-frame clones and drops some. The sample consists of approximately 130,000 clones, roughly 90% of them appearing once. This specimen comes from a study of T cell responses to AZD1222 COVID-19 vaccine. Study outcomes and limitations: Females outnumbered males among donors, who were mostly white British; clonal diversity was possibly underestimated. Spike-wide coverage was observed for vaccine-associated CD4 TCRs, with dominant responses at 160-218 and 743-854.

The chain is built from TRBV3-1 (or the pseudogene TRBV3-2) and TRBJ1-5; D might be TRBD1 (5 bases). This clonotype was sampled from an adult who received the AZD1222 COVID-19 vaccine. This specimen consisted of peripheral blood, obtained 28 days after the second AZD1222 dose. CDR3: CASSQAGTLNQPQHF. The DNA for the CDR3 is TGTGCCAGCAGCCAAGCCGGGACGCTAAATCAGCCCCAGCATTTT.